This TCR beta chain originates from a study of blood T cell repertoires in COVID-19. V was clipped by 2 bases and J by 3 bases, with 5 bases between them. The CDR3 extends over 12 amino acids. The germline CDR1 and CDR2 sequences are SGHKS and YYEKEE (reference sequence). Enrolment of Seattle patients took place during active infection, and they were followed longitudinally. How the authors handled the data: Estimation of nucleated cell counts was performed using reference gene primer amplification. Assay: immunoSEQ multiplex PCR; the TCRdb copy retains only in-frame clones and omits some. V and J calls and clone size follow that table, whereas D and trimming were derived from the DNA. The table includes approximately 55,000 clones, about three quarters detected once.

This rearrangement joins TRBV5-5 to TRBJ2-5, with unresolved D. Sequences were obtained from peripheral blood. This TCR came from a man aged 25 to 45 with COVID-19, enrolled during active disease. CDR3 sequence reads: CASSFNEETQYF. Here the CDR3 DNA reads TGTGCCAGCAGCTTTAATGAAGAGACCCAGTACTTC.